This record concerns one T cell receptor (beta chain) sequence. Antigen unknown. The data derive from a study of cytomegalovirus exposure and HLA in healthy donors. Profiled with immunoSEQ multiplex PCR; TCRdb holds only in-frame clones, not every one. The sample has some 260,000 clones, less than 95% seen once; the top ten hold under 4%. Study outcomes and limitations: Specificity for CMV antigens was confirmed in vitro for a few of the CMV-associated chains. Rare TCR sequences predominated, though certain public TCRs were found in many donors. TCR beta chains numbering about 160 were designated cytomegalovirus-associated.

What was sequenced was PBMCs. The sequence was collected from a woman in her 30s in good health and CMV-seronegative.

The CDR3 loop is CASSLGTRVGTSGNEQFF. As DNA, the CDR3 is TGCGCCAGCAGCTTGGGAACGAGGGTTGGGACTAGCGGGAATGAGCAGTTCTTC. The rearrangement uses TRBV5-1 and TRBJ2-1, with 12 bases lining up with TRBD2. V lost 0 bases to trimming and J lost 7 bases; unmatched junction nucleotides: 11. The CDR3 sequence is 18 residues long. CDR1 SGHRS and CDR2 YFSETQ come from the germline V gene.